This TCR beta chain was found in a study of cytomegalovirus exposure and HLA in healthy donors. This clone was detected once. A multiplex PCR was run with 60 Vbeta primers and 13 Jbeta primers. TCRdb's table, derived via immunoSEQ multiplex PCR, lists solely in-frame clones and lacks some. The sample has some 100,000 clones; approximately 85% are singletons. V lost 2 bases and J 2 bases, leaving 10 bases between the germline ends. The CDR3 contains 14 residues. Germline values: CDR1 SGHRS, CDR2 YFSETQ. The sample comprised PBMCs. This TCR was sampled from a young man in good health and CMV-seronegative. This chain uses TRBV5-1 with TRBJ2-5; TRBD2 is a possible D gene (6 bases). Here the CDR3 DNA reads TGCGCCAGCAGCTTTGGAGGGGAACAAGAGACCCAGTACTTC. Residues: CASSFGGEQETQYF.